This T cell receptor beta chain was obtained from a study of cytomegalovirus exposure and HLA in healthy donors. Overall study: Out of 398 genotyped donors, roughly 78% belonged to the Caucasian-associated ancestry cluster. Study findings and constraints: Later work associated roughly 17,000 TCR beta sequences with HLA alleles at 0.05 false discovery rate. Reports indicated that the classifier achieved high specificity and sensitivity in diagnosing cytomegalovirus status.

The CDR3 sequence is 13 residues long. Germline V gives CDR1 SGHAT, CDR2 FQNNGV. V shed 5 bases and J shed 3 bases, with 10 bases lying between them. Concerning this clone itself: The target antigen is unknown.

PCR used 60 Vbeta primers and 13 Jbeta primers. The data were produced by immunoSEQ multiplex PCR, yet TCRdb's version contains in-frame clones alone and is incomplete. The sample has roughly 150,000 clones; 80% to 85% are singletons. The chain carries TRBV11-2 and TRBJ1-2; possible D gene TRBD1, 6 bases. The TCR originated in a girl aged 2 to 10 in good health and CMV-seropositive. The source material was PBMCs. The CDR3 here is CASSRDNDYGYTF. CDR3 nucleotide sequence: TGTGCCAGCAGCCGGGACAATGACTATGGCTACACCTTC. Full variable domain (missing parts from reference TRBV11-2 and TRBJ1-2): EAGVAQSPRYKIIEKRQSVAFWCNPISGHATLYWYQQILGQGPKLLIQFQNNGVVDDSQLPKDRFSAERLKGVDSTLKIQPAKLEDSAVYLCASSRDNDYGYTFGSGTRLTVV.